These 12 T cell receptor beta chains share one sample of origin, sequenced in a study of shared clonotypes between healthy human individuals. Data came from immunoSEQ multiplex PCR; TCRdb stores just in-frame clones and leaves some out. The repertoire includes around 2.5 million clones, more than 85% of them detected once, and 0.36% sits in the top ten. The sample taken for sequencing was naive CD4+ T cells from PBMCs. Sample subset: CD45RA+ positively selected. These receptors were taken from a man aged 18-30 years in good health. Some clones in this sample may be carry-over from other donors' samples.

The CDR3 region has the DNA TGTGCCAGCAGCTTAGCGTTCGCGGTCGACGAGCAGTACTTC. Encoded protein: CASSLAFAVDEQYF. The chain links TRBV7-2 to TRBJ2-7; no reliable D call. The CDR3 length is 14 residues. Trimming cost V 0 bases and J 5 bases, with 11 bases left between them. Germline V gives CDR1 SGHTA, CDR2 FQGNSA.

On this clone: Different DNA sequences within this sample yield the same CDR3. The CDR3: CASSLEGFNTEAFF. For the CDR3, the DNA is TGTGCCAGCAGCTTGGAGGGATTTAACACTGAAGCTTTCTTT. The chain has TRBV5-4 and TRBJ1-1, with D unclear. The CDR3 loop spans 14 amino acids. Germline-derived CDR1 and CDR2 are SGHNT and YYREEE (reference sequence). V was pared by 0 bases and J by 2 bases, with 8 bases between.

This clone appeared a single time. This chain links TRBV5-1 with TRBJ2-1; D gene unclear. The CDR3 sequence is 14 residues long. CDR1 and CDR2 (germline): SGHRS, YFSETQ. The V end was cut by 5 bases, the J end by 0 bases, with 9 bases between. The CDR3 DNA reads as TGCGCCAGCAGAGAGGTATCCTCCTACAATGAGCAGTTCTTC. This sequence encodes CASREVSSYNEQFF.

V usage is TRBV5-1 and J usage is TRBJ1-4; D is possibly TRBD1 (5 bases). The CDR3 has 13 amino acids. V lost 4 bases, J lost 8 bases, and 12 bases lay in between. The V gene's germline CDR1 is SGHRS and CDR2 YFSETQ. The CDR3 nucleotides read TGCGCCAGCAGCGCGGGACCGGCGGAAAAACTGTTTTTT. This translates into CASSAGPAEKLFF.

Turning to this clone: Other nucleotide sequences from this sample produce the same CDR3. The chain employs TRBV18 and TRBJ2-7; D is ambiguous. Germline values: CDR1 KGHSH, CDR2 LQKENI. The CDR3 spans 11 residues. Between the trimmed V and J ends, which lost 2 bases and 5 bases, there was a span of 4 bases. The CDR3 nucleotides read TGTGCCAGCTCACCAGGCCACGAGCAGTACTTC. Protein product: CASSPGHEQYF.

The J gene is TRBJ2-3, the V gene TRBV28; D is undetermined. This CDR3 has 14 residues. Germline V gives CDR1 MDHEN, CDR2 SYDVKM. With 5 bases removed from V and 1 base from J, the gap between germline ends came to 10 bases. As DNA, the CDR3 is TGTGCCAGCAGTACCCACGGAGGCACAGATACGCAGTATTTT. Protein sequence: CASSTHGGTDTQYF.

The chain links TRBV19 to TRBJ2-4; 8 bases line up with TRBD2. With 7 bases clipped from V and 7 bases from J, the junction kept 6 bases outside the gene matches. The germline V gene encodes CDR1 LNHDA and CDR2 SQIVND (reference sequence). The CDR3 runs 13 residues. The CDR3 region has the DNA TGTGCCAGTACCGAGGGCGGGGGGAACATTCAGTACTTC. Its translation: CASTEGGGNIQYF.

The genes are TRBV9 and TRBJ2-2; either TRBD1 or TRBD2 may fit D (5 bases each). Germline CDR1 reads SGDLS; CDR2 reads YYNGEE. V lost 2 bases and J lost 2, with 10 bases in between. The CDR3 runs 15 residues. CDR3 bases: TGTGCCAGCAGCGTGGGGGACCATAACACCGGGGAGCTGTTTTTT. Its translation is CASSVGDHNTGELFF.

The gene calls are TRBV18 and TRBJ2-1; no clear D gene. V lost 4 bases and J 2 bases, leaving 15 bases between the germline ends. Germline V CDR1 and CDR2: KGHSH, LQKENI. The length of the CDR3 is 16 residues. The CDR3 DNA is TGTGCCAGCTCACTACGATTGGACCAGCCCTACAATGAGCAGTTCTTC. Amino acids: CASSLRLDQPYNEQFF.

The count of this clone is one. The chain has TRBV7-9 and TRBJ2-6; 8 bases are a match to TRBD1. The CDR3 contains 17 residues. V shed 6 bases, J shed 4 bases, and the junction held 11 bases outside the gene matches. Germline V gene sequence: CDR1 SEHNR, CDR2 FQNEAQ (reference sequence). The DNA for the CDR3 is TGTGCCAGCAGATCGACCACAGGGGGTTTAGGGGCCAACGTCCTGACTTTC. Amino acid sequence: CASRSTTGGLGANVLTF.

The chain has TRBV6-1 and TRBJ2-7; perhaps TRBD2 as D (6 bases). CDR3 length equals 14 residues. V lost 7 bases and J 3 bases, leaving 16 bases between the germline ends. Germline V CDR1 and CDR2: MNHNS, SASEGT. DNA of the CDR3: TGTGCCAGCACGGCAACGGGACTTAGCTACGAGCAGTACTTC. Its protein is CASTATGLSYEQYF.

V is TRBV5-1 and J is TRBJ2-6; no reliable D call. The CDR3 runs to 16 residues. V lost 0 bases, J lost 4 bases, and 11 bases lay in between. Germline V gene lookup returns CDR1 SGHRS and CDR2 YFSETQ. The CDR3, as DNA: TGCGCCAGCAGCTTGGTCATAGGCGCAGGGGCCAACGTCCTGACTTTC. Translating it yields CASSLVIGAGANVLTF.